The 5 T cell receptor beta chains below were found in one sample sequenced in a study of shared clonotypes between healthy human individuals. The protocol was immunoSEQ multiplex PCR, while the TCRdb copy is restricted to in-frame clones and leaves out a portion. The sample lists just over 2,000,000 clones, roughly 96% occurring once. The specimen sequenced was naive CD4+ T cells sorted from blood. Documented subset: CD45RA+ positively selected. All receptors come from a man aged 18-30 years in good health.

This rearrangement joins TRBV6-1 to TRBJ1-1, with no clear D. The CDR3 length is 14 residues. V lost 2 bases and J 0 bases, leaving 7 bases between the germline ends. Germline V gene lookup returns CDR1 MNHNS and CDR2 SASEGT. The CDR3 sequence is CASSETNLNTEAFF. The DNA for the CDR3 is TGTGCCAGCAGTGAAACAAATTTGAACACTGAAGCTTTCTTT.

The chain uses TRBV29-1 and TRBJ1-3, with D possibly matching TRBD1 (6 bases). The V end lost 6 bases, the J end lost 1 base, and 13 bases lay between the germline ends. The CDR3 consists of 14 residues. Germline-derived CDR1 and CDR2 are SQVTM and ANQGSEA. The CDR3 bases are TGCAGCGTGCTACAGGGCACATCTGGAAACACCATATATTTT. Its protein is CSVLQGTSGNTIYF. The variable domain in full, completed from reference TRBV29-1 and TRBJ1-3, reads SAVISQKPSRDICQRGTSLTIQCQVDSQVTMMFWYRQQPGQSLTLIATANQGSEATYESGFVIDKFPISRPNLTFSTLTVSNMSPEDSSIYLCSVLQGTSGNTIYFGEGSWLTVV.

A note on this clone: Other DNA sequences in the same sample also yield this CDR3. This chain connects TRBV30 to TRBJ1-1; D gene uncertain. Germline-derived CDR1 and CDR2 are GTSNPN and SVGIG (reference sequence). The CDR3 loop spans 13 amino acids. V lost 3 bases to trimming and J lost 0 bases, with 8 bases between them. The CDR3 loop is CAWSPTLNTEAFF. The CDR3, as DNA: TGTGCCTGGAGCCCCACCTTGAACACTGAAGCTTTCTTT.

This chain links TRBV9 with TRBJ2-2, with unresolved D. V was pared by 4 bases and J by 3 bases, with 10 bases between. Germline V CDR1 and CDR2: SGDLS, YYNGEE. CDR3 length: 14 amino acids. This chain's CDR3 is CASSWGWDTGELFF. Here the CDR3 DNA reads TGTGCCAGCAGCTGGGGATGGGACACCGGGGAGCTGTTTTTT.

The V call is TRBV6-5, the J call TRBJ1-2, with D hard to call. The length of the CDR3 is 13 residues. Per the germline V gene, CDR1 is MNHEY and CDR2 is SVGAGI. V was trimmed by 3 bases and J by 8 bases, leaving 13 bases between them. The CDR3 loop reads CASSYIPVWGYTF. The CDR3, as DNA: TGTGCCAGCAGTTATATCCCTGTGTGGGGCTACACCTTC.